The 18 T cell receptor beta chains reported below all come from one sample, sequenced in a study of T cell changes during pregnancy in multiple sclerosis (dated by TCRdb to the late 2010s). The method was the immunoSEQ multiplex PCR assay. The clones in this table, taken by TCRdb from immuneACCESS, are in-frame only. Not every clone is retained; where verified, under half of the shortfall comes from an unresolved V gene, and the cause of the rest is unknown. This sample lists about 65,000 clones; approximately 92% were detected once. The ten largest clones add up to approximately 2.8% of the sample. The source material was CD8+ T cells from peripheral blood mononuclear cells, sampled in the third trimester of pregnancy. The receptors here all came from a female donor in good health, enrolled as a control in a pregnancy study.

This chain uses TRBV27 with TRBJ2-1; 8 bases fit TRBD1. The CDR3 spans 15 residues. Germline CDR1 MNHEY, CDR2 SMNVEV (reference sequence). V was pared by 4 bases and J by 0 bases, with 2 bases of the junction left unmatched. The CDR3: CASSSGTGSYNEQFF. CDR3 nucleotides: TGTGCCAGCAGTTCCGGGACAGGCTCCTACAATGAGCAGTTCTTC.

This chain connects TRBV4-3 to TRBJ2-7; 8 nucleotides align to TRBD1. Germline CDR1 is LGHNA and CDR2 is YSLEER. The CDR3 spans 20 residues. Unmatched junction bases numbered 19, after V lost 0 bases and J lost 3 bases. CDR3 sequence: CASSQEHGWIRQGKNYEQYF. The CDR3 nucleotides read TGCGCCAGCAGCCAAGAACATGGATGGATTAGACAGGGGAAAAACTACGAGCAGTACTTC.

V and J are TRBV5-1 and TRBJ2-3, with 7 bases aligning to TRBD2. Germline lookup yields CDR1 SGHRS and CDR2 YFSETQ. This CDR3 is built from 16 residues. J gave up 3 bases and V 8 bases, and 15 bases lay outside the gene matches. CDR3 sequence: CARRFYFGGRTDTQYF. CDR3 bases: TGCGCCAGACGTTTCTATTTCGGGGGGAGAACAGATACGCAGTATTTT.

V and J are TRBV10-1 and TRBJ1-5, with a tentative D call TRBD1 (5 bases). The CDR3 runs 16 residues. V lost 4 bases and J 9 bases, leaving 22 bases between the germline ends. Germline V gene lookup returns CDR1 WNHNN and CDR2 SYGVQD (reference sequence). CDR3 amino acids: CASSGDAGVLIRPQHF. In DNA form, the CDR3 reads TGCGCCAGCAGTGGGGACGCGGGGGTCTTAATCAGGCCCCAGCATTTT.

V is TRBV7-9 and J is TRBJ2-3; the match to TRBD2 covers 11 bases. CDR1 is SEHNR and CDR2 is FQNEAQ in the germline V gene (reference sequence). V trimming: 8 bases; J trimming: 2 bases; junction bases outside the gene matches: 15. The CDR3 covers 18 residues. CDR3: CASPPVASGGPFTDTQYF. CDR3 bases: TGTGCCAGCCCCCCGGTGGCTAGCGGGGGGCCGTTCACAGATACGCAGTATTTT.

The chain has TRBV14 and TRBJ1-2; D not resolved. The V and J ends lost 1 base and 4 bases respectively, with 13 bases between them. The CDR3 runs 15 residues. Germline CDR1 SGHDN, CDR2 FVKESK. The CDR3 DNA is TGTGCCAGCAGCCAAGCAACTCCTATTAGCTATGGCTACACCTTC. The encoded protein is CASSQATPISYGYTF.

The rearrangement links TRBV5-1 to TRBJ1-6; 9 positions match TRBD1. In germline, CDR1 is SGHRS, CDR2 YFSETQ. The CDR3 runs 18 residues. V lost 2 bases to trimming and J lost 3 bases; unmatched junction nucleotides: 9. The DNA for the CDR3 is TGCGCCAGCAGCTTCTATGAGGGACAGGGTAACTATAATTCACCCCTCCACTTT. It yields the protein CASSFYEGQGNYNSPLHF.

The V gene is TRBV19, the J gene TRBJ2-3, with 14 bases matching TRBD2. Germline assignment: CDR1 LNHDA and CDR2 SQIVND (reference sequence). V lost 5 bases and J lost 2; bases outside the gene matches: 3. The CDR3 runs 16 residues. CDR3 residues: CASSPGLAGDTDTQYF. The CDR3 DNA reads TGTGCCAGTAGTCCGGGACTAGCGGGGGACACAGATACGCAGTATTTT.

The count of this clone is one. This chain joins TRBV27 and TRBJ2-5; 13 bases fit TRBD2. There are 16 residues in the CDR3. Germline trimming cut 5 bases from V and 4 bases from J; bases unmatched to any gene: 7. Germline V gene sequence: CDR1 MNHEY, CDR2 SMNVEV (reference sequence). Here the CDR3 reads CASSPGTSGVLETQYF. The CDR3 DNA follows: TGTGCCAGCAGTCCTGGGACTAGCGGGGTTTTAGAGACCCAGTACTTC.

V is TRBV5-1 and J is TRBJ2-7, with 8 bases identical to TRBD1. Unmatched junction bases numbered 5, after V lost 4 bases and J lost 2 bases. Germline V gene sequence: CDR1 SGHRS, CDR2 YFSETQ. This CDR3 spans 14 amino acids. This chain's CDR3 is CASSPDREAYEQYF. The CDR3 DNA reads TGCGCCAGCAGCCCGGACAGGGAGGCCTACGAGCAGTACTTC.

The V call is TRBV7-2, the J call TRBJ1-2, with TRBD1 matching over 11 bases. The CDR3 covers 14 residues. The germline CDR1 and CDR2 sequences are SGHTA and FQGNSA. Unmatched junction bases numbered 6, after V lost 4 bases and J lost 8 bases. The CDR3 spells CASSSGQGAEGYTF. DNA for the CDR3: TGTGCCAGCAGCTCAGGACAGGGGGCGGAAGGCTACACCTTC.

This clone is a singleton in its sample. The V gene is TRBV7-9, the J gene TRBJ1-1; tentatively, D is TRBD1 (6 bases). The CDR3 totals 15 residues. Germline V gene data show CDR1 as SEHNR and CDR2 as FQNEAQ (reference sequence). The ends were cut back, 3 bases at V and 0 bases at J, with 11 bases in the middle. The CDR3 here is CASSFNREMNTEAFF. CDR3 sequence (DNA): TGTGCCAGCAGCTTTAACAGGGAAATGAACACTGAAGCTTTCTTT.

The chain is built from TRBV30 and TRBJ1-2; D is undetermined. Germline CDR1 reads GTSNPN; CDR2 reads SVGIG (reference sequence). This CDR3 has 11 amino acids. Trimming took off 5 bases at V and 8 bases at J, with 12 bases between the two ends. CDR3 DNA sequence: TGTGCCTGGCGATGGTCACTCGGCTACACCTTC. Translated: CAWRWSLGYTF.

DNA of the CDR3: TGTGCCAGTAGTATAGATCTAGAGACAGGGGGTAATGAAAAACTGTTTTTT. It specifies CASSIDLETGGNEKLFF. V and J are TRBV19 and TRBJ1-4; TRBD1 matches at 9 bases. The CDR3 totals 17 residues. Germline V gene data show CDR1 as LNHDA and CDR2 as SQIVND (reference sequence). Trimming at V came to 0 bases and at J to 4 bases, leaving 6 bases not matched to a gene.

The chain joins TRBV27 to TRBJ1-2, with D perhaps matching TRBD1 (5 bases). V was pared by 3 bases and J by 7 bases, with 12 bases between. This CDR3 is 13 amino acids long. CDR1 is MNHEY and CDR2 is SMNVEV in the germline V gene (reference sequence). This chain's CDR3 is CASSLRGEGGYTF. CDR3 DNA sequence: TGTGCCAGCAGTTTGCGAGGGGAGGGTGGCTACACCTTC.

The chain uses TRBV10-3 and TRBJ2-7; 7 nucleotides agree with TRBD1. The V segment lost 0 bases and the J segment 5 bases; nucleotides outside the gene matches: 7. Per germline, CDR1 ENHRY and CDR2 SYGVKD. This CDR3 contains 15 residues. The CDR3 DNA reads as TGTGCCATCAGTGAGTCGGGAACAGGGGCCAACGAGCAGTACTTC. Translated, it gives CAISESGTGANEQYF.

This rearrangement joins TRBV11-2 to TRBJ2-5, with TRBD2 matching 12 bases. The V and J ends lost 5 bases and 3 bases, in that order; junction bases with no gene match: 10. There are 17 residues in the CDR3. The germline gives CDR1 SGHAT, CDR2 FQNNGV. The CDR3 DNA sequence: TGTGCCAGCAGCCTCGGACTAGCGGGGACGTCAGAAGAGACCCAGTACTTC. Its translation is CASSLGLAGTSEETQYF.

The chain links TRBV6-1 to TRBJ2-7; TRBD1 aligns across 8 bases. CDR3 length: 15 amino acids. CDR1 is MNHNS, CDR2 SASEGT, per germline. V lost 1 base and J lost 3; bases outside the gene matches: 5. The CDR3 loop is CASSEVVGQGYEQYF. CDR3 nucleotides: TGTGCCAGCAGTGAAGTAGTAGGACAGGGCTACGAGCAGTACTTC.